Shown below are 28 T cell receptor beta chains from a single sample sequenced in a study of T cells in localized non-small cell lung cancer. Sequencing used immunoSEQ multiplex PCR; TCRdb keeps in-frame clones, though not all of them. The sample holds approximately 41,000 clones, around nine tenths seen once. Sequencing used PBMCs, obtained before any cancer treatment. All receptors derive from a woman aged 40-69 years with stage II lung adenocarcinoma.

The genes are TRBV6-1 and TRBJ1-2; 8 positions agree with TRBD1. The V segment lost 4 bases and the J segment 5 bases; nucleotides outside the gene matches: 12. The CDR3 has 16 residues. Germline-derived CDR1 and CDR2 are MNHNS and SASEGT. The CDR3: CASSVTGTGGGYGYTF. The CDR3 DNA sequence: TGTGCCAGCAGTGTTACCGGGACAGGCGGGGGATATGGCTACACCTTC.

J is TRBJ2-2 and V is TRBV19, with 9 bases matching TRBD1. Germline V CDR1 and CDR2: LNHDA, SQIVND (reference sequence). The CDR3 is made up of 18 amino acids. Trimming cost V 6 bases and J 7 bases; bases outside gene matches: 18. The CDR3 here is CASSITSADRGIGGELFF. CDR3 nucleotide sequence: TGTGCCAGTAGCATAACCTCTGCGGACAGGGGCATAGGCGGGGAGCTGTTTTTT. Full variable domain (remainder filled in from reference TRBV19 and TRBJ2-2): DGGITQSPKYLFRKEGQNVTLSCEQNLNHDAMYWYRQDPGQGLRLIYYSQIVNDFQKGDIAEGYSVSREKKESFPLTVTSAQKNPTAFYLCASSITSADRGIGGELFFGEGSRLTVL.

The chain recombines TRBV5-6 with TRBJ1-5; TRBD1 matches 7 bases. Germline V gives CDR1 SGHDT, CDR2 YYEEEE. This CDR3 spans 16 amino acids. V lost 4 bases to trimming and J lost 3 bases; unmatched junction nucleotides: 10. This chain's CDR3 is CASSQFTGDHNQPQHF. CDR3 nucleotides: TGTGCCAGCAGCCAATTTACAGGGGACCACAATCAGCCCCAGCATTTT.

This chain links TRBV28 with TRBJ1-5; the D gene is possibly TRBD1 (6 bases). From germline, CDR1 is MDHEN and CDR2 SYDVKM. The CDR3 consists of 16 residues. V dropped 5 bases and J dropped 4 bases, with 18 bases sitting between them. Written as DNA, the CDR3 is TGTGCCAGCAGTACGTGGGGGAGGGGGGAAAATCAGCCCCAGCATTTT. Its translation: CASSTWGRGENQPQHF. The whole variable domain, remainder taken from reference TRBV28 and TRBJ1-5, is DVKVTQSSRYLVKRTGEKVFLECVQDMDHENMFWYRQDPGLGLRLIYFSYDVKMKEKGDIPEGYSVSREKKERFSLILESASTNQTSMYLCASSTWGRGENQPQHFGDGTRLSIL.

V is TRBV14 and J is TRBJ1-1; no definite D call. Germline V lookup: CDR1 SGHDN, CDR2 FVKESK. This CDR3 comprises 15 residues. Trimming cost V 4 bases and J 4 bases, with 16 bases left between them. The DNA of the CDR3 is TGTGCCAGCAGCCGGCGGGAGGCCCCTGGCACTGAAGCTTTCTTT. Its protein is CASSRREAPGTEAFF.

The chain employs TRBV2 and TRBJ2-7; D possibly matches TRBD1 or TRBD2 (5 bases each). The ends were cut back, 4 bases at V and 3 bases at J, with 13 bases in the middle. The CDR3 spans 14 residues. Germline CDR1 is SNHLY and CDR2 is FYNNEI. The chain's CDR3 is CASSVRGASYEQYF. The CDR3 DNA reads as TGTGCCAGCAGTGTGAGAGGGGCAAGCTACGAGCAGTACTTC.

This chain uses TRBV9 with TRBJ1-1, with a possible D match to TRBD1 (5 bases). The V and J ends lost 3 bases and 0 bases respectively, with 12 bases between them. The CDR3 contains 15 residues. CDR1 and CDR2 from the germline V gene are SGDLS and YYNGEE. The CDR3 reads CASSGGSDLNTEAFF. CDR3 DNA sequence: TGTGCCAGCAGCGGGGGGAGCGACCTGAACACTGAAGCTTTCTTT.

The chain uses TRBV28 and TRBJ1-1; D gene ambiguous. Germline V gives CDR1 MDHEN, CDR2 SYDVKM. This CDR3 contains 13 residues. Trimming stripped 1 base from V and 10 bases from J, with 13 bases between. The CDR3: CASSLSSRLGAFF. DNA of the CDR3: TGTGCCAGCAGTTTATCTTCCAGGTTGGGAGCTTTCTTT.

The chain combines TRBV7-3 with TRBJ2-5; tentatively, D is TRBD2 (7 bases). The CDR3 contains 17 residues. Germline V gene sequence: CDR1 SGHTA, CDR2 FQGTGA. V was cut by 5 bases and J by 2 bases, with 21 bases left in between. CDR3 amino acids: CASSPPRGGSLQETQYF. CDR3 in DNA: TGTGCCAGCAGCCCACCGAGGGGGGGTTCTCTACAAGAGACCCAGTACTTC.

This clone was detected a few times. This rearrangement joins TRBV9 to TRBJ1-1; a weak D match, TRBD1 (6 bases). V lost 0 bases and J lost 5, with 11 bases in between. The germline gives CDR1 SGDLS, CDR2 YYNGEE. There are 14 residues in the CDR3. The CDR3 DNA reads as TGTGCCAGCAGCGTAGAGGGGGTCCGGACTGAAGCTTTCTTT. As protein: CASSVEGVRTEAFF. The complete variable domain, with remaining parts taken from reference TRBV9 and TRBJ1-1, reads DSGVTQTPKHLITATGQRVTLRCSPRSGDLSVYWYQQSLDQGLQFLIQYYNGEERAKGNILERFSAQQFPDLHSELNLSSLELGDSALYFCASSVEGVRTEAFFGQGTRLTVV.

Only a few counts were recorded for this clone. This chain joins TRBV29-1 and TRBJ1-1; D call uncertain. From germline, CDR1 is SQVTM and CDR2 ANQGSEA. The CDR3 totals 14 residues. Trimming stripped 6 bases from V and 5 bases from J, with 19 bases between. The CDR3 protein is CSVEGTTGGTEAFF. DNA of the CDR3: TGCAGCGTGGAGGGCACGACCGGAGGGACTGAAGCTTTCTTT.

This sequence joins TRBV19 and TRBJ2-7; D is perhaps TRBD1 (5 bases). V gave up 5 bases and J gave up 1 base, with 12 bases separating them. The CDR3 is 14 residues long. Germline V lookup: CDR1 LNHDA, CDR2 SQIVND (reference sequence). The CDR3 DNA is TGTGCCAGTAGTCGACAGCCGGTATCCTACGAGCAGTACTTC. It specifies CASSRQPVSYEQYF.

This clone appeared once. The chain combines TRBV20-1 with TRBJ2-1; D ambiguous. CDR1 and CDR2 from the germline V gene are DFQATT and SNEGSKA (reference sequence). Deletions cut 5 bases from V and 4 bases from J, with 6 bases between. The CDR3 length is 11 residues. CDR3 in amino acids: CSAPDYNEQFF. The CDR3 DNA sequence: TGCAGTGCTCCGGATTACAATGAGCAGTTCTTC.

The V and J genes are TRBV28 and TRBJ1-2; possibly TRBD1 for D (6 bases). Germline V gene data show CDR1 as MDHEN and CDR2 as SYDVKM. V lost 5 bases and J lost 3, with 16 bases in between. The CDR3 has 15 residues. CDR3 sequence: CASSPAGEEYYGYTF. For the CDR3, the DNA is TGTGCCAGCAGTCCTGCAGGGGAGGAGTACTATGGCTACACCTTC.

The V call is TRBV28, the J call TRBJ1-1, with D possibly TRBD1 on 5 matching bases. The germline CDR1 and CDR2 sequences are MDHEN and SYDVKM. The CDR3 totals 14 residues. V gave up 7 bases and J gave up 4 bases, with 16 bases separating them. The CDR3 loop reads CASTDIPQGTEAFF. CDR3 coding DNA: TGTGCCAGCACCGATATACCCCAGGGCACTGAAGCTTTCTTT.

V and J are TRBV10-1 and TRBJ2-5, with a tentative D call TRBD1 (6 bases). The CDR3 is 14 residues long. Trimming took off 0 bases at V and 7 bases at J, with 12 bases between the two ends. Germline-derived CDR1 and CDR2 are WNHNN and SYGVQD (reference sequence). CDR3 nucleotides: TGCGCCAGCAGTGAGTCGGGACAAGGTCGGACCCAGTACTTC. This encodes CASSESGQGRTQYF.

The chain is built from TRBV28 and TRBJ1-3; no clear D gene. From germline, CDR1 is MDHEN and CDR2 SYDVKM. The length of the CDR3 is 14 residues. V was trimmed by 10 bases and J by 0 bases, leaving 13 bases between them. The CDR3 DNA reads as TGTGCCAACCCGGTGGATAGCTCTGGAAACACCATATATTTT. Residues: CANPVDSSGNTIYF.

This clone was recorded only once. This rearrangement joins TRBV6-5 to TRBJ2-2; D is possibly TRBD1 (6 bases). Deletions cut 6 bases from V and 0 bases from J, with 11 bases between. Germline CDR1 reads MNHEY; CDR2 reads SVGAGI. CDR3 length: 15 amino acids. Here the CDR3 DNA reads TGTGCCAGCAGATTAGACAGGACGAACACCGGGGAGCTGTTTTTT. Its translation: CASRLDRTNTGELFF.

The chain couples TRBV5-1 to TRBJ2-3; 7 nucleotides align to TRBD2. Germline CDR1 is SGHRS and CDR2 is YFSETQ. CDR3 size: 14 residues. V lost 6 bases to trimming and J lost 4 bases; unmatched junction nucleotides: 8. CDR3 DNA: TGCGCCAGCACCCCCGGACTAGATGCAGATACGCAGTATTTT. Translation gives CASTPGLDADTQYF.

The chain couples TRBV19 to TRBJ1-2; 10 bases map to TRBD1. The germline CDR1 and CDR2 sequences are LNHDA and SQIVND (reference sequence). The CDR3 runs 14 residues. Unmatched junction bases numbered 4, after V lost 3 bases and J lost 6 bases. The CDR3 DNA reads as TGTGCCAGTAGTATCACCGGGACAGGGGATGGCTACACCTTC. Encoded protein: CASSITGTGDGYTF.

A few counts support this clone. The chain's CDR3 is CASSENVGQSTRQYF. CDR3 bases: TGTGCCAGCAGCGAGAATGTGGGACAGAGTACGAGGCAGTACTTC. The rearrangement joins TRBV6-1 to TRBJ2-7; 7 nucleotides agree with TRBD1. The CDR3 has 15 residues. Losses at the gene ends were 6 bases for V and 9 bases for J; bases not matched to a gene: 17. Germline lookup yields CDR1 MNHNS and CDR2 SASEGT.

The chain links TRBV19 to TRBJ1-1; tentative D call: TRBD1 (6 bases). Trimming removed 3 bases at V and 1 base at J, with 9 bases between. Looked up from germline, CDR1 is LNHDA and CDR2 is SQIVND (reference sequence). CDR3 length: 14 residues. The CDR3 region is CASSILRGNTEAFF. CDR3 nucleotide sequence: TGTGCCAGTAGTATCCTCAGGGGGAACACTGAAGCTTTCTTT. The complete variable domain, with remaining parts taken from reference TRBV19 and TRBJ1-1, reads DGGITQSPKYLFRKEGQNVTLSCEQNLNHDAMYWYRQDPGQGLRLIYYSQIVNDFQKGDIAEGYSVSREKKESFPLTVTSAQKNPTAFYLCASSILRGNTEAFFGQGTRLTVV.

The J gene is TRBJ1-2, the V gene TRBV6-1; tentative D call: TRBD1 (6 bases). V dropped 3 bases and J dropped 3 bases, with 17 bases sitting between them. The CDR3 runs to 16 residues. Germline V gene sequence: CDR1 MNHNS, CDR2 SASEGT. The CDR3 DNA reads TGTGCCAGCAGTGATGAGGGGGATTGGGACCACTATGGCTACACCTTC. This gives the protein CASSDEGDWDHYGYTF.

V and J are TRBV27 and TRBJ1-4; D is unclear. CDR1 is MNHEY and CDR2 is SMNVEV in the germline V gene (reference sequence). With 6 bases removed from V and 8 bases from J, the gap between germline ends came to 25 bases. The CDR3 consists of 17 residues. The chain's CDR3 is CASSNQYVREGWEKLFF. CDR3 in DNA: TGTGCCAGCAGCAACCAATATGTCCGGGAGGGTTGGGAAAAACTGTTTTTT.

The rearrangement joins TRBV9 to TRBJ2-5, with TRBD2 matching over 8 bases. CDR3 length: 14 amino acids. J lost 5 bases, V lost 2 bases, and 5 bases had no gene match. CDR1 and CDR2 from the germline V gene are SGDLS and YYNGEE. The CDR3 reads CASSVGTRGETQYF. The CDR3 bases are TGTGCCAGCAGCGTCGGGACTAGGGGGGAGACCCAGTACTTC.

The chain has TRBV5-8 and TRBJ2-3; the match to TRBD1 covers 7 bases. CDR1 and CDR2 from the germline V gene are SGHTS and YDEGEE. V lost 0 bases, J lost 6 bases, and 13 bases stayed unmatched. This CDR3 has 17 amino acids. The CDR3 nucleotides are TGTGCCAGCAGCTTGGCCGGCAAGGGGGCGCGAAGCGATACGCAGTATTTT. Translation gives CASSLAGKGARSDTQYF. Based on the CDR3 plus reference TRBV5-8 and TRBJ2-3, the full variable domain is EAGVTQSPTHLIKTRGQQATLRCSPISGHTSVYWYQQALGLGLQFLLWYDEGEERNRGNFPPRFSGRQFPNYSSELNVNALELEDSALYLCASSLAGKGARSDTQYFGPGTRLTVL.

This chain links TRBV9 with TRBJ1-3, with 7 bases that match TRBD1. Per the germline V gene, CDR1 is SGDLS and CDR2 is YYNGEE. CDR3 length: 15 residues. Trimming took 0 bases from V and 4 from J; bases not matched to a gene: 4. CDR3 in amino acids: CASSVERTGGNTIYF. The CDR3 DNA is TGTGCCAGCAGCGTAGAACGGACAGGAGGAAACACCATATATTTT.

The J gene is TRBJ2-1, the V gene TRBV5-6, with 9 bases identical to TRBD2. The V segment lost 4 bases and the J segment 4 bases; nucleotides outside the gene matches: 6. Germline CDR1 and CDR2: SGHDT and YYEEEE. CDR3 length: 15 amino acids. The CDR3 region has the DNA TGTGCCAGCAGCGCGGGACTAGCAGCTTACAATGAGCAGTTCTTC. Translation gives CASSAGLAAYNEQFF. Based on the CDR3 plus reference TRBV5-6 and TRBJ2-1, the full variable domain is DAGVTQSPTHLIKTRGQQVTLRCSPKSGHDTVSWYQQALGQGPQFIFQYYEEEERQRGNFPDRFSGHQFPNYSSELNVNALLLGDSALYLCASSAGLAAYNEQFFGPGTRLTVL.